This TCR beta chain is from a study of blood T cell repertoires in COVID-19 (dated by TCRdb to the early 2020s). Concerning the study at large: Collaborator samples came from the United States, Italy and Spain and covered acute and convalescent phases of COVID-19. The material from the prospective study consisted of cDNA or gDNA derived from T cells, B-cell-depleted T cells, or PBMCs. The dataset comprised deeply sampled blood TCRbeta repertoires from subjects exposed to, actively infected with, or recovered from COVID-19. A freely available public database, intended as a resource for researchers studying the immune response to SARS-CoV-2, is where the repertoires were released. Samples were obtained from the ongoing ImmuneRACE study (first 160 participants) and from 1,200 or so subjects provided by 6 global collaborators. The sample metadata nearly always contained a de-identified subject ID, COVID-19 status, age in years and sex. Where available, HLA class I and class II types were obtained from metadata supplied by the sample provider rather than from assay-based typing.

In Seattle, one collaborating source enrolled patients while the infection was active and tracked those patients longitudinally over the course of disease. Each collaborating institution followed its own protocols to collect whole blood in K2EDTA tubes. For TCRbeta analysis, collaborators shipped samples in one of three forms: frozen whole blood, isolated PBMCs, or DNA extracted from either of those sample types. Relative to germline, V is missing 2 bases and J is missing 6 bases, with 6 bases of the junction outside any gene match. There are 14 amino acids in the CDR3, from cysteine to phenylalanine inclusive. Only the CDR3 region is kept as DNA, spanning 42 bases read in frame from base 1. Based on the germline V gene, the CDR1 and CDR2 sequences are SGHDT and YYEEEE. Worth noting for this clone: It has no known antigen specificity. Nothing much larger sits one base from this clone, and base qualities are not available.

Study-wide findings and limitations: Clinical and demographic metadata were provided uncurated, with the amount varying by source and participant.

The immunoSEQ Assay, a bias-controlled multiplex PCR, was used to amplify TCRbeta CDR3 regions from genomic DNA. For the original study's pipeline: The number of nucleated cells in each sample was estimated by amplification of reference gene primers within the assay. Sequence reads were collapsed and filtered to measure the absolute abundance of every unique TCRbeta CDR3 rearrangement. For each sample, productive Simpson clonality was calculated by taking the square root of Simpson's diversity index across productive rearrangements. The clones in this table, taken by TCRdb from immuneACCESS, are in-frame only. Not every clone is retained; where verified, under half of the shortfall comes from an unresolved V gene, and the cause of the rest is unknown. V and J calls and clone size are as listed in that table; D and trimming were resolved from the DNA. The sample data list 150,000 to 200,000 clones, and over 80% of these were observed just once. The biggest ten clones account for approximately 8% of the sample.

Here the chain combines TRBV5-6 and TRBJ2-7; 9 middle bases align to TRBD2. The sequence derives from a woman at least 80 years old with COVID-19, enrolled during active disease. The sequencing input was peripheral blood. The CDR3 amino acid sequence is: CASSLPGLASEQYF. The nucleotide sequence is given as TGTGCCAGCAGCTTACCGGGACTAGCCTCCGAGCAGTACTTC. The CDR3, completed at both ends by the reference TRBV5-6 and TRBJ2-7 genes, gives the full variable domain DAGVTQSPTHLIKTRGQQVTLRCSPKSGHDTVSWYQQALGQGPQFIFQYYEEEERQRGNFPDRFSGHQFPNYSSELNVNALLLGDSALYLCASSLPGLASEQYFGPGTRLTVT.